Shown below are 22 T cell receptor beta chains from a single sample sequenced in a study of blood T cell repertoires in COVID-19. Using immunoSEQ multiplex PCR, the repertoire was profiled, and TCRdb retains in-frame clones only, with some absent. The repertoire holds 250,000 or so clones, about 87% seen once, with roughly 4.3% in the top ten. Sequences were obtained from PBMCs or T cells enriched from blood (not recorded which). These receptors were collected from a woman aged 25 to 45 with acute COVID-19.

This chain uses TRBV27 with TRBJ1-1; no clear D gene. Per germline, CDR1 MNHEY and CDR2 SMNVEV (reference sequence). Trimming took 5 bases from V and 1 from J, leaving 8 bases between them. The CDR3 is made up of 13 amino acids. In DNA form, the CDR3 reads TGTGCCAGCAGTCCGCGGGGGAACACTGAAGCTTTCTTT. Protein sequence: CASSPRGNTEAFF.

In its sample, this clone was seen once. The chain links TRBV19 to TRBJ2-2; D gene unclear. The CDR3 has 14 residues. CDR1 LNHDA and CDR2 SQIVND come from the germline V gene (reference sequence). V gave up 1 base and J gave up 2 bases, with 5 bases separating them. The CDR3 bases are TGTGCCAGTAGTATAGCCGGTAACACCGGGGAGCTGTTTTTT. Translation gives CASSIAGNTGELFF.

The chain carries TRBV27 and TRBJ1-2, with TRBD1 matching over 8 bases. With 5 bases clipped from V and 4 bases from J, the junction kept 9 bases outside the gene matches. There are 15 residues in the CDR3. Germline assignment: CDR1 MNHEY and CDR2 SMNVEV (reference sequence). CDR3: CASSATGGAPYGYTF. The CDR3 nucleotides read TGTGCCAGCAGTGCAACAGGGGGTGCTCCCTATGGCTACACCTTC.

The CDR3 coding sequence is TGTGCCAGCAGGCCGGCGGGACAGGGGTTCGTTGAGCAGTTCTTC. As protein: CASRPAGQGFVEQFF. The rearrangement links TRBV25-1 to TRBJ2-1; 10 nucleotides line up with TRBD1. Germline CDR1 is MGHDK and CDR2 is SYGVNS. The CDR3 contains 15 residues. J was trimmed by 9 bases and V by 6 bases; bases with no gene match: 11.

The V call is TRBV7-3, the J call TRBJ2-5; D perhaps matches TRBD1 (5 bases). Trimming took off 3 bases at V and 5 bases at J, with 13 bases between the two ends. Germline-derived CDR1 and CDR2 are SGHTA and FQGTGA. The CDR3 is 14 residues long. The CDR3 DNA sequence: TGTGCCAGCAGCTTGGGCAGGGATCGGGAGACCCAGTACTTC. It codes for CASSLGRDRETQYF.

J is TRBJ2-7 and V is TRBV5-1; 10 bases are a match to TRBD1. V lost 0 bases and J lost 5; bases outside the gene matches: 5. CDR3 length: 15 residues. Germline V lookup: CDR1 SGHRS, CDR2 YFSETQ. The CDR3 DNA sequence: TGCGCCAGCAGCTTGGTGACAGGGGGCGGGGACGAGCAGTACTTC. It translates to CASSLVTGGGDEQYF.

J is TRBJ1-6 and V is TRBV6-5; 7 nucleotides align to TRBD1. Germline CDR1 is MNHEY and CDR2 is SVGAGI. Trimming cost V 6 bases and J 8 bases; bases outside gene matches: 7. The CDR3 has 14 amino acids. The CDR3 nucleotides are TGTGCCAGCAGACAGACAGGGCGCGATTCACCCCTCCACTTT. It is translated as CASRQTGRDSPLHF.

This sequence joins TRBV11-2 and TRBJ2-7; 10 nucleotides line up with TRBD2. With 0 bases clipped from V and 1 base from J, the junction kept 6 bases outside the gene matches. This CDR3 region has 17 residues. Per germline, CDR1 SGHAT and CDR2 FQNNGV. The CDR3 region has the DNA TGTGCCAGCAGCTTAGATTCACTAGCGGGACGGTCCTACGAGCAGTACTTC. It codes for CASSLDSLAGRSYEQYF. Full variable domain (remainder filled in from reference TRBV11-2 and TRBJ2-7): EAGVAQSPRYKIIEKRQSVAFWCNPISGHATLYWYQQILGQGPKLLIQFQNNGVVDDSQLPKDRFSAERLKGVDSTLKIQPAKLEDSAVYLCASSLDSLAGRSYEQYFGPGTRLTVT.

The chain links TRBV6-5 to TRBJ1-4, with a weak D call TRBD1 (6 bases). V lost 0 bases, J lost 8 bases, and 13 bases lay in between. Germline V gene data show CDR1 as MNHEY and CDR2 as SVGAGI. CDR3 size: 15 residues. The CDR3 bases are TGTGCCAGCAGTTACTCGATACAGGGTTGGGAAAAACTGTTTTTT. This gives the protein CASSYSIQGWEKLFF.

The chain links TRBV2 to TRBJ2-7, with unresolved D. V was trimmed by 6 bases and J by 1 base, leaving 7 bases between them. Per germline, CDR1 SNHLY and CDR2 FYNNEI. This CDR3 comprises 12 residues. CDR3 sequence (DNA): TGTGCCAGCAGGATTACTTCCTACGAGCAGTACTTC. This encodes CASRITSYEQYF.

CDR3 coding DNA: TGTGCCAGTAGTGGGACAGGGGACCAATCTGGAAACACCATATATTTT. Translating it yields CASSGTGDQSGNTIYF. The chain links TRBV19 to TRBJ1-3, with 10 positions matching TRBD1. This CDR3 region has 16 residues. Per the germline V gene, CDR1 is LNHDA and CDR2 is SQIVND (reference sequence). Trimming cost V 5 bases and J 1 base; bases outside gene matches: 5.

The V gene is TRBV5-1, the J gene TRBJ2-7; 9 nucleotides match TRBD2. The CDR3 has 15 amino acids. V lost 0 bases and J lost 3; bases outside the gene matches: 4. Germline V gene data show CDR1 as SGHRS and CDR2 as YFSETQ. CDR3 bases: TGCGCCAGCAGCTTGGGTGCTAGCGGGGTCTACGAGCAGTACTTC. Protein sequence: CASSLGASGVYEQYF. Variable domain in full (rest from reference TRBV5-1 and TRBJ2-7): KAGVTQTPRYLIKTRGQQVTLSCSPISGHRSVSWYQQTPGQGLQFLFEYFSETQRNKGNFPGRFSGRQFSNSRSEMNVSTLELGDSALYLCASSLGASGVYEQYFGPGTRLTVT.

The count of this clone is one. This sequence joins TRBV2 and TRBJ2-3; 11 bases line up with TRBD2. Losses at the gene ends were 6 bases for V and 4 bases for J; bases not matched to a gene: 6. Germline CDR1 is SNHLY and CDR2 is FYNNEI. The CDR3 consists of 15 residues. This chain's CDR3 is CASRLLAGAPDTQYF. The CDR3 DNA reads TGTGCCAGCAGGCTACTAGCGGGAGCTCCAGATACGCAGTATTTT.

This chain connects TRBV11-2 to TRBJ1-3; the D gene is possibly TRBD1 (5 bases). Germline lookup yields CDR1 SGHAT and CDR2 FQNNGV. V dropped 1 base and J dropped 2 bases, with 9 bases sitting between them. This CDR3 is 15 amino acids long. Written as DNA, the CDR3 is TGTGCCAGCAGCTTAGTAGCAGGGACTGGAAACACCATATATTTT. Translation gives CASSLVAGTGNTIYF.

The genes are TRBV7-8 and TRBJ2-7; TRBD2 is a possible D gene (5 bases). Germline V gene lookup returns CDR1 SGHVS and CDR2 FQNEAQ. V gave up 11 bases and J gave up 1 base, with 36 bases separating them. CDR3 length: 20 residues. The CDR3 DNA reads TGTGCCTCATCGCGCCCCCGAGGAGGACCGAAGGCCTTCTTATCCTACGAGCAGTACTTC. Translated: CASSRPRGGPKAFLSYEQYF. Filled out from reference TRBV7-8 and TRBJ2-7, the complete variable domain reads GAGVSQSPRYKVAKRGQDVALRCDPISGHVSLFWYQQALGQGPEFLTYFQNEAQLDKSGLPSDRFFAERPEGSVSTLKIQRTQQEDSAVYLCASSRPRGGPKAFLSYEQYFGPGTRLTVT.

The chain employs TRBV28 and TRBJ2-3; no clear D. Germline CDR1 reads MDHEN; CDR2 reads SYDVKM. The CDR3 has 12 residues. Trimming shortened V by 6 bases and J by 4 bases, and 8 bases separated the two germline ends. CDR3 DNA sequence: TGTGCCAGCAGAAGCGCATCAGATACGCAGTATTTT. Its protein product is CASRSASDTQYF.

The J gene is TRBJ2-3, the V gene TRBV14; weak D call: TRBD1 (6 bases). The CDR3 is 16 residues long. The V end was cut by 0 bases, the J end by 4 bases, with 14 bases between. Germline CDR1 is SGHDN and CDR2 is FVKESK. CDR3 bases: TGTGCCAGCAGCCAAGAAATCAGGGGCCAGTCAGATACGCAGTATTTT. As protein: CASSQEIRGQSDTQYF.

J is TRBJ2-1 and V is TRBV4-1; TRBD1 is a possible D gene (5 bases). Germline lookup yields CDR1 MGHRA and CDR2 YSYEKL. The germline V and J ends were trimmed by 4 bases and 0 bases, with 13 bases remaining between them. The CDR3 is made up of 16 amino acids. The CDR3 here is CASSPEDTSSYNEQFF. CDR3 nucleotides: TGCGCCAGCAGCCCCGAGGACACGAGCTCCTACAATGAGCAGTTCTTC.

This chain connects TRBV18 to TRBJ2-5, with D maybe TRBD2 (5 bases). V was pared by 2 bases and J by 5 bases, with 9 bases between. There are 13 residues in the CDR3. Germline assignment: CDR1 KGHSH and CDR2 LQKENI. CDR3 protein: CASSPAEAETQYF. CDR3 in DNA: TGTGCCAGCTCACCAGCGGAGGCGGAGACCCAGTACTTC.

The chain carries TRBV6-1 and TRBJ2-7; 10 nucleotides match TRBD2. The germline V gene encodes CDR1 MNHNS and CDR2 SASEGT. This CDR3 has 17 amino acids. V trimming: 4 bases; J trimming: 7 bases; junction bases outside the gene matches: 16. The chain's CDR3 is CASSATAPLAGVREQYF. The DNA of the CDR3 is TGTGCCAGCAGTGCCACAGCGCCGCTAGCGGGAGTTCGGGAGCAGTACTTC.

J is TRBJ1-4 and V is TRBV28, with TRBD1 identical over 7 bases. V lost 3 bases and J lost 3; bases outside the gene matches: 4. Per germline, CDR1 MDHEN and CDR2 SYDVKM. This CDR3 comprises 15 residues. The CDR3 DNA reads TGTGCCAGCAGTTTGTGGGACAGACCTAATGAAAAACTGTTTTTT. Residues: CASSLWDRPNEKLFF.

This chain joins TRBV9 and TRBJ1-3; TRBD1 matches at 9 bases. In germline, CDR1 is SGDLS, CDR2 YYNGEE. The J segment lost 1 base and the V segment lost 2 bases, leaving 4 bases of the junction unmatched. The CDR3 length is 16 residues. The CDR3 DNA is TGTGCCAGCAGCGTTACAGGGGGCGAATCTGGAAACACCATATATTTT. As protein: CASSVTGGESGNTIYF.